The sequence of this TCR beta chain was determined in a study of T-cell reconstitution after alpha-beta-depleted transplantation in children. This clonotype was seen a few times. The library targeted TCRbeta and was prepared with unique molecular identifiers. One entry per CDR3 protein, called by TCRdb with MiXCR from the PCR reads. This sample carries 500,000 or so distinct CDR3 sequences, approximately 32% of them seen once, and the ten largest clones take 2% to 2.5%. This receptor was identified in a human donor who donated a stem cell graft to a child with aplastic anemia. The sample in question was PBMCs from the stem cell graft donor, obtained from the stem cell graft.

The CDR3 sequence: CASSLPGGTGWRETQYF. The CDR3 region has the DNA TGTGCCAGCAGTTTACCAGGAGGGACAGGGTGGAGAGAGACCCAGTACTTC. The J gene is TRBJ2-5, the V gene TRBV7-2; 9 bases match TRBD1. There are 17 residues in the CDR3. From germline, CDR1 is SGHTA and CDR2 FQGNSA. V was clipped by 6 bases and J by 4 bases; unmatched bases: 15.